This T cell receptor (beta chain) was captured in a study of CD8+CD57+ T cells in acquired aplastic anemia. The wider study: When averaged, DNA from sorted CD4+ and CD8+ cells came to about 3 ug. As sequenced from healthy donors, CD4+ cells averaged about 10 million reads. Whole-study results and caveats: Around 29 CD8+ CDR3 sequences were shared between patients and controls. For CD8+ Simpson's diversity, patients and controls showed no significant difference.

Genomic DNA acted as the template from which TCR beta VDJ combination and CDR3 sequence profiling were carried out. From the reads, TCRdb called clonotypes with MiXCR, one entry per CDR3 protein. Among about 210,000 distinct CDR3 sequences listed, 30% to 35% were seen once. The V end was cut by 7 bases, the J end by 0 bases, with 10 bases between. The germline gives CDR1 ENHRY, CDR2 SYGVKD. The CDR3 spans 14 residues. This clonotype was detected a few times. The antigen is unknown. This receptor was taken from a human donor in good health, serving as a control. V gene TRBV10-3 combines with J gene TRBJ1-3; D is possibly TRBD1 (5 bases). The sequenced sample was sorted CD4+, CD8+, or CD8+CD57+ T cells (not recorded which) from PBMCs. The DNA for the CDR3 is TGTGCCATCACCACCGACAGCTCTGGAAACACCATATATTTT. This codes for CAITTDSSGNTIYF.